The 27 T cell receptor beta chains below all came from one sample that was sequenced in a study of blood T cell repertoires in COVID-19. Generated by immunoSEQ multiplex PCR, the TCRdb table keeps only in-frame clones and is missing some. Seen here are 200,000 to 250,000 clones, 80% to 85% observed once, and the top ten hold under 8.5%. The specimen was peripheral blood. These receptors all come from a woman of 80 years or more with COVID-19, enrolled during active disease.

The table lists this clone with a count of one. This chain joins TRBV9 and TRBJ2-3; a possible D gene is TRBD1 (6 bases). This CDR3 is 15 amino acids long. The germline CDR1 and CDR2 sequences are SGDLS and YYNGEE. Deletions cut 0 bases from V and 3 bases from J, with 11 bases between. CDR3 residues: CASSVESGHTDTQYF. In nucleotides, the CDR3 is TGTGCCAGCAGCGTAGAATCGGGACATACAGATACGCAGTATTTT.

The chain combines TRBV5-1 with TRBJ2-7; 9 positions agree with TRBD1. Germline V lookup: CDR1 SGHRS, CDR2 YFSETQ. Unmatched junction bases numbered 4, after V lost 4 bases and J lost 2 bases. The CDR3 is 14 amino acids. DNA of the CDR3: TGCGCCAGCAGCGCCGGGACAGGGCCCTACGAGCAGTACTTC. Residues: CASSAGTGPYEQYF.

This chain uses TRBV6-1 with TRBJ1-5; TRBD1 might be the D (6 bases). V was trimmed by 3 bases and J by 9 bases, leaving 18 bases between them. The CDR3 consists of 15 residues. CDR1 MNHNS and CDR2 SASEGT come from the germline V gene. CDR3 in amino acids: CASSDPGTISRPQHF. DNA for the CDR3: TGTGCCAGCAGTGACCCCGGGACAATCAGCCGGCCCCAGCATTTT.

The rearrangement joins TRBV27 to TRBJ1-1; tentatively, D is TRBD1 (5 bases). The germline CDR1 and CDR2 sequences are MNHEY and SMNVEV (reference sequence). This CDR3 contains 14 residues. The germline V and J ends were trimmed by 11 bases and 1 base, with 17 bases remaining between them. CDR3 DNA sequence: TGTGCCTCAGTGGGGGGTCACGCGAACACTGAAGCTTTCTTT. This encodes CASVGGHANTEAFF.

The CDR3 DNA reads TGTGCCAGCAGCCCGGAGGCCCAGCCTTCGAGCTACACCTTC. The encoded protein is CASSPEAQPSSYTF. V gene TRBV7-9 combines with J gene TRBJ1-2; D remains ambiguous. This CDR3 region has 14 residues. CDR1 is SEHNR, CDR2 FQNEAQ, per germline (reference sequence). The V and J ends lost 5 bases and 9 bases respectively, with 19 bases between them.

The chain carries TRBV5-1 and TRBJ1-1; the match to TRBD1 covers 8 bases. CDR3 length: 16 residues. Germline values: CDR1 SGHRS, CDR2 YFSETQ. V lost 4 bases to trimming and J lost 1 base; unmatched junction nucleotides: 9. The CDR3 nucleotides are TGCGCCAGCAGCCGGGGCCGGGGGACAGGGAACACTGAAGCTTTCTTT. The encoded protein is CASSRGRGTGNTEAFF.

This clone was seen only a few times. The CDR3 region is CASSQEGGQPQHF. CDR3 DNA: TGTGCCAGCAGCCAAGAGGGCGGTCAGCCCCAGCATTTT. The rearrangement uses TRBV6-5 and TRBJ1-5, with D hard to call. Trimming cost V 6 bases and J 6 bases, with 12 bases left between them. Germline lookup yields CDR1 MNHEY and CDR2 SVGAGI. This CDR3 contains 13 residues.

This chain connects TRBV7-8 to TRBJ1-1, with 8 bases aligning to TRBD1. From germline, CDR1 is SGHVS and CDR2 FQNEAQ. The length of the CDR3 is 13 residues. V trimming: 5 bases; J trimming: 6 bases; junction bases outside the gene matches: 5. The CDR3 reads CASSPDREAEAFF. The DNA of the CDR3 is TGTGCCAGCAGCCCGGACAGGGAGGCTGAAGCTTTCTTT.

This clone was seen only a few times. V and J are TRBV6-5 and TRBJ1-1; D uncertain. Deletions cut 2 bases from V and 1 base from J, with 8 bases between. There are 14 residues in the CDR3. From germline, CDR1 is MNHEY and CDR2 SVGAGI. The CDR3 DNA reads TGTGCCAGCAGTTACAGAGGGAAGAACACTGAAGCTTTCTTT. Protein sequence: CASSYRGKNTEAFF.

This clone was counted a few times. The chain couples TRBV9 to TRBJ2-3; D might be TRBD2 (5 bases). Between the trimmed V and J ends, which lost 7 bases and 3 bases, there was a span of 15 bases. The CDR3 contains 14 residues. Germline CDR1 and CDR2: SGDLS and YYNGEE. The CDR3 region has the DNA TGTGCCAGCGGTGAAGGCGGGCGGACAGATACGCAGTATTTT. Amino acid sequence: CASGEGGRTDTQYF.

The J gene is TRBJ1-1, the V gene TRBV28, with TRBD1 as a possible D gene (6 bases). This CDR3 spans 13 amino acids. V was shortened by 7 bases and J by 11 bases, with 20 bases between the two germline ends. Germline CDR1 reads MDHEN; CDR2 reads SYDVKM. Here the CDR3 DNA reads TGTGCCAGCACTGGGCCGCCCCAGGGGTACGCTTTCTTT. Protein sequence: CASTGPPQGYAFF.

CDR3 DNA sequence: TGTGCCAGCAGCTCCATGTCGGGACTAGCGGGAGTGAACGAGCAGTACTTC. It codes for CASSSMSGLAGVNEQYF. The rearrangement links TRBV7-2 to TRBJ2-7; 14 nucleotides align to TRBD2. V shed 4 bases, J shed 5 bases, and the junction held 10 bases outside the gene matches. There are 17 residues in the CDR3. Germline V gives CDR1 SGHTA, CDR2 FQGNSA.

This clone has just one count. This sequence joins TRBV28 and TRBJ1-5; D is possibly TRBD1 (5 bases). The V end lost 6 bases, the J end lost 11 bases, and 17 bases lay between the germline ends. The CDR3 contains 13 residues. CDR1 and CDR2 from the germline V gene are MDHEN and SYDVKM. The CDR3 DNA reads TGTGCCAGCAGGGGACTGCCCCAAGGGGCCCAGCATTTT. Translation gives CASRGLPQGAQHF.

The gene calls are TRBV7-6 and TRBJ2-2, with TRBD1 matching over 9 bases. Germline V gene data show CDR1 as SGHVS and CDR2 as FNYEAQ. Trimming at V came to 5 bases and at J to 7 bases, leaving 20 bases not matched to a gene. The CDR3 consists of 19 residues. The CDR3 protein is CASSRQPPTGTGSGGELFF. The CDR3 DNA sequence: TGTGCCAGCAGCAGACAACCCCCGACCGGGACAGGGAGCGGCGGGGAGCTGTTTTTT.

V is TRBV6-5 and J is TRBJ1-2; the D is unclear. Germline CDR1 reads MNHEY; CDR2 reads SVGAGI. The CDR3 loop spans 14 amino acids. V lost 8 bases, J lost 0 bases, and 13 bases lay in between. CDR3 coding DNA: TGTGCCAGCGGTTCGGGGTCTTCTAACTATGGCTACACCTTC. Translating it yields CASGSGSSNYGYTF.

The chain has TRBV5-1 and TRBJ2-7; 12 nucleotides match TRBD2. This CDR3 has 16 amino acids. CDR1 and CDR2 (germline): SGHRS, YFSETQ. J was trimmed by 7 bases and V by 1 base; bases with no gene match: 9. The CDR3 DNA reads TGCGCCAGCAGCTTGCAGCGACTAGCGGGAGTTGATGAGCAGTACTTC. Its protein product is CASSLQRLAGVDEQYF.

The V gene is TRBV24-1, the J gene TRBJ2-3; TRBD2 agrees at 8 bases. CDR3 size: 15 residues. The V gene end was trimmed by 10 bases and the J gene end by 4 bases; junction bases not matched to a gene: 12. Germline CDR1 is KGHDR and CDR2 is SFDVKD. The CDR3 nucleotides are TGTGCCACTAGGGACGGGCGGGAGGATCCAGATACGCAGTATTTT. Translation gives CATRDGREDPDTQYF.

The chain joins TRBV27 to TRBJ1-1; tentatively, D is TRBD1 (5 bases). Trimming took 2 bases from V and 2 from J, leaving 18 bases between them. Germline V gives CDR1 MNHEY, CDR2 SMNVEV (reference sequence). This CDR3 is 17 amino acids long. For the CDR3, the DNA is TGTGCCAGCAGTTTAGGGACGGGAGGGATCCTCAACACTGAAGCTTTCTTT. Protein: CASSLGTGGILNTEAFF.

This clone appeared a few times. The chain carries TRBV7-9 and TRBJ1-2, with a weak D call TRBD1 (5 bases). Germline V gene lookup returns CDR1 SEHNR and CDR2 FQNEAQ (reference sequence). V shed 3 bases and J shed 8 bases, with 13 bases lying between them. The CDR3 runs to 13 residues. The CDR3 sequence: CASSLGTPGGYTF. As DNA, the CDR3 is TGTGCCAGCAGCTTGGGGACTCCTGGGGGCTACACCTTC.

The chain couples TRBV28 to TRBJ1-5; a weak D match, TRBD1 (6 bases). The CDR3 covers 16 residues. The V gene lost 5 bases and the J gene lost 7 bases, with 21 bases spanning the gap. Germline-derived CDR1 and CDR2 are MDHEN and SYDVKM. CDR3 DNA sequence: TGTGCCAGCAGTCCCCCCCCGTCAGGGGCTGGGCAGCCCCAGCATTTT. Its translation: CASSPPPSGAGQPQHF.

The gene calls are TRBV19 and TRBJ1-6; D gene unclear. V lost 3 bases and J lost 0, with 9 bases in between. The CDR3 has 16 residues. CDR1 is LNHDA, CDR2 SQIVND, per germline (reference sequence). CDR3: CASSMPGSSYNSPLHF. In nucleotides, the CDR3 is TGTGCCAGTAGTATGCCCGGGAGCTCCTATAATTCACCCCTCCACTTT. The variable domain in full, with the rest retrieved from reference TRBV19 and TRBJ1-6, is DGGITQSPKYLFRKEGQNVTLSCEQNLNHDAMYWYRQDPGQGLRLIYYSQIVNDFQKGDIAEGYSVSREKKESFPLTVTSAQKNPTAFYLCASSMPGSSYNSPLHFGNGTRLTVT.

J is TRBJ2-5 and V is TRBV14; D is perhaps TRBD2 (5 bases). V was trimmed by 4 bases and J by 4 bases, leaving 13 bases between them. CDR3 length: 14 amino acids. Germline CDR1 and CDR2: SGHDN and FVKESK. For the CDR3, the DNA is TGTGCCAGCAGCCCGGGATTGGCGGGAGAGACCCAGTACTTC. Its translation: CASSPGLAGETQYF. The full variable domain, with the rest looked up from reference TRBV14 and TRBJ2-5, is EAGVTQFPSHSVIEKGQTVTLRCDPISGHDNLYWYRRVMGKEIKFLLHFVKESKQDESGMPNNRFLAERTGGTYSTLKVQPAELEDSGVYFCASSPGLAGETQYFGPGTRLLVL.

The CDR3 spells CATSDLLTSGGTGELFF. The CDR3 nucleotides are TGTGCCACCAGTGATTTGCTGACTAGCGGGGGAACCGGGGAGCTGTTTTTT. This sequence joins TRBV24-1 and TRBJ2-2, with TRBD2 identical over 12 bases. The CDR3 extends over 17 amino acids. The trim removed 0 bases at V and 5 bases at J, leaving 3 bases unmatched. In germline, CDR1 is KGHDR, CDR2 SFDVKD.

The sample holds a few counts of this clone. The gene calls are TRBV30 and TRBJ1-6, with TRBD1 identical over 7 bases. V shed 4 bases and J 1 base; nucleotides not matched to a gene: 10. CDR1 and CDR2 (germline): GTSNPN, SVGIG (reference sequence). The length of the CDR3 is 17 residues. The CDR3 bases are TGTGCCTGGACAGGGGGGCGGTACGGGTCCTATAATTCACCCCTCCACTTT. Protein sequence: CAWTGGRYGSYNSPLHF.

J is TRBJ2-3 and V is TRBV5-1; 12 nucleotides line up with TRBD2. Germline assignment: CDR1 SGHRS and CDR2 YFSETQ. Trimming removed 1 base from V and 1 base from J; junction bases left unmatched: 7. This CDR3 has 18 amino acids. CDR3 coding DNA: TGCGCCAGCAGCTTGCAGCCTGGACTAGCGGGACGCACAGATACGCAGTATTTT. Translating it yields CASSLQPGLAGRTDTQYF.

This clone was found a few times. DNA of the CDR3: TGCGCCAGCAGCTCGACCCCTCTTAGGACAGGGAGCTCCTATAATTCACCCCTCCACTTT. This sequence encodes CASSSTPLRTGSSYNSPLHF. V usage is TRBV5-1 and J usage is TRBJ1-6, with 8 bases fitting TRBD1. Trimming removed 3 bases from V and 0 bases from J; junction bases left unmatched: 14. The CDR3 runs 20 residues. Per the germline V gene, CDR1 is SGHRS and CDR2 is YFSETQ.

This clone turned up a few times. This chain connects TRBV10-3 to TRBJ1-1, with TRBD1 identical over 7 bases. Trimming at V came to 4 bases and at J to 8 bases, leaving 10 bases not matched to a gene. The germline CDR1 and CDR2 sequences are ENHRY and SYGVKD. CDR3 length: 14 amino acids. The CDR3 here is CAISGGAGTEEAFF. CDR3 nucleotide sequence: TGTGCCATCAGTGGGGGAGCCGGGACAGAAGAAGCTTTCTTT.